A selection of T cell receptor beta chains follows, all from one sample in a study of blood T cell repertoires in COVID-19. TCRdb's table, derived via immunoSEQ multiplex PCR, lists solely in-frame clones and lacks some. This table holds tens of thousands of clones, 85% to 95% found once. Sequencing input: peripheral blood. The receptors were gathered from a man aged 50 to 59 with active COVID-19. The CDR3 runs from the conserved cysteine through the conserved F or W. A D gene is named only where the DNA matches it firmly. The size entry is marked missing in some rows and otherwise reads once, few, many or a size class.

J	V	size	D	CDR3	DNA
TRBJ1-2	TRBV10-3	few	TRBD1	CAISGDRGRINGYTF	TGTGCCATCAGTGGAGACAGGGGGCGGATTAATGGCTACACCTTC
TRBJ2-3	TRBV28	.	TRBD2	CASSLAGGADTQYF	TGTGCCAGCAGTCTAGCGGGAGGGGCAGATACGCAGTATTTT
TRBJ2-7	TRBV28	.	.	CASMVGPRGYEQYF	TGTGCCAGCATGGTCGGACCCCGGGGCTACGAGCAGTACTTC
TRBJ2-4	TRBV11-2	.	TRBD2	CASSLGTSAELAKNIQYF	TGTGCCAGCAGCTTAGGGACTAGCGCCGAGCTAGCCAAAAACATTCAGTACTTC
TRBJ2-2	TRBV5-1	.	.	CASSLELMANTGELFF	TGCGCCAGCAGCTTGGAGCTGATGGCGAACACCGGGGAGCTGTTTTTT
TRBJ1-3	TRBV18	.	.	CASSPENYSGNTIYF	TGTGCCAGCTCACCCGAGAACTACTCTGGAAACACCATATATTTT
TRBJ2-1	TRBV6-5	.	.	CAIKRSEGSYNEQFF	TGTGCCATCAAACGAAGCGAGGGCTCCTACAATGAGCAGTTCTTC
TRBJ2-7	TRBV28	.	.	CASRKSGTYEQYF	TGTGCCAGCAGAAAAAGCGGAACCTACGAGCAGTACTTC
TRBJ2-1	TRBV29-1	.	.	CSVEAGELYNEQFF	TGCAGCGTTGAAGCGGGGGAACTATACAATGAGCAGTTCTTC
TRBJ1-6	TRBV27	.	TRBD1	CASSLGQWTNSPLHF	TGTGCCAGCAGTTTGGGACAGTGGACCAATTCACCCCTCCACTTT
TRBJ2-4	TRBV9	.	TRBD2	CASSVGGRAAKNIQYF	TGTGCCAGCAGCGTAGGGGGGAGGGCAGCCAAAAACATTCAGTACTTC
TRBJ2-1	TRBV7-8	.	.	CASSSGGYREQFF	TGTGCCAGCAGCTCTGGGGGGTATCGGGAGCAGTTCTTC
TRBJ1-1	TRBV28	.	TRBD1	CASSQGQGLNTEAFF	TGTGCCAGCAGTCAGGGACAGGGGTTGAACACTGAAGCTTTCTTT
TRBJ1-1	TRBV5-1	.	TRBD1	CASSLARTGDTEAFF	TGCGCCAGCAGCTTGGCGAGGACAGGGGACACTGAAGCTTTCTTT
TRBJ2-7	TRBV28	.	TRBD1	CASSTTPWQGAYEQYF	TGTGCCAGCAGTACTACGCCCTGGCAGGGGGCCTACGAGCAGTACTTC
TRBJ2-3	TRBV2	.	TRBD1	CATRQGTATDTQYF	TGTGCCACCCGACAGGGGACGGCGACAGATACGCAGTATTTT
TRBJ1-2	TRBV5-4	.	.	CASSFGAGQSLYGYTF	TGTGCCAGCAGCTTCGGGGCCGGACAGAGCCTCTATGGCTACACCTTC
TRBJ1-1	TRBV27	.	.	CASSTQGREAFF	TGTGCCAGCAGTACTCAGGGGCGGGAAGCTTTCTTT
TRBJ2-7	TRBV3-1/TRBV3-2	.	.	CASSQGGARNEQYF	TGTGCCAGCAGCCAAGGGGGCGCCAGGAACGAGCAGTACTTC
TRBJ2-1	TRBV7-3	.	TRBD1	CASSLGQGGTNEQFF	TGTGCCAGCAGCTTGGGACAGGGAGGGACCAATGAGCAGTTCTTC
TRBJ1-1	TRBV4-3	.	.	CASSQDRAQGAFF	TGCGCCAGCAGCCAAGACAGGGCTCAGGGAGCTTTCTTT
TRBJ1-1	TRBV5-4	.	TRBD1	CASSLAQGAGTEAFF	TGTGCCAGCAGCTTGGCGCAGGGGGCTGGAACTGAAGCTTTCTTT
TRBJ1-2	TRBV11-3	.	.	CASSLSEGSGYTF	TGTGCCAGCAGCCTGAGTGAGGGATCGGGCTACACCTTC
TRBJ1-2	TRBV4-3	.	.	CASSPMRGLGYGYTF	TGCGCCAGCAGCCCTATGAGAGGATTAGGCTATGGCTACACCTTC